One sample yielded the 20 T cell receptor beta chains listed below, sequenced in a study of CD8 T cells in Susac syndrome. RNA totalling roughly 0.5 to 1 ug underwent reverse transcription with random hexamers. TCRdb re-called the immunoSEQ multiplex PCR reads through MiXCR, storing one row per CDR3 protein. This sample has 300,000 to 350,000 distinct CDR3 sequences, with about 90% found just once. Input material: CD4+ T cells from PBMCs. The receptors originated from a human donor with multiple sclerosis.

This chain connects TRBV28 to TRBJ1-4, with D perhaps TRBD1 (6 bases). The CDR3 covers 15 residues. Per germline, CDR1 MDHEN and CDR2 SYDVKM. The V end lost 6 bases, the J end lost 0 bases, and 11 bases lay between the germline ends. The CDR3 reads CASSRTGSTNEKLFF. The CDR3 region has the DNA TGTGCCAGCAGCCGTACAGGGTCAACTAATGAAAAACTGTTTTTT.

The CDR3 sequence: CASSQEFRPYEQYF. CDR3 DNA sequence: TGTGCCAGCAGCCAAGAGTTCCGTCCCTACGAGCAGTACTTC. The J gene is TRBJ2-7, the V gene TRBV7-9, with D hard to call. Trimming took off 5 bases at V and 2 bases at J, with 13 bases between the two ends. Germline V lookup: CDR1 SEHNR, CDR2 FQNEAQ (reference sequence). This CDR3 spans 14 amino acids.

The chain links TRBV20-1 to TRBJ2-3, with D possibly matching TRBD2 (6 bases). Germline loops: CDR1 DFQATT, CDR2 SNEGSKA (reference sequence). This CDR3 region has 11 residues. The germline V and J ends were trimmed by 5 bases and 6 bases, with 9 bases remaining between them. CDR3 DNA: TGCAGTGCTCGCCGGGGGGATACGCAGTATTTT. It yields the protein CSARRGDTQYF.

This chain links TRBV3-1 with TRBJ1-1; D may be TRBD1 (5 bases). The V gene lost 0 bases and the J gene lost 6 bases, with 8 bases spanning the gap. Germline CDR1 reads LGHDT; CDR2 reads YNNKEL (reference sequence). This CDR3 has 13 amino acids. This CDR3 reads CASSQDLQAEAFF. The DNA of the CDR3 is TGTGCCAGCAGCCAAGATCTACAGGCTGAAGCTTTCTTT. The full variable domain, with the rest looked up from reference TRBV3-1 and TRBJ1-1, is DTAVSQTPKYLVTQMGNDKSIKCEQNLGHDTMYWYKQDSKKFLKIMFSYNNKELIINETVPNRFSPKSPDKAHLNLHINSLELGDSAVYFCASSQDLQAEAFFGQGTRLTVV.

The CDR3 reads CASSPRTGAFYEQYF. DNA of the CDR3: TGTGCCAGTAGTCCCCGGACAGGCGCCTTCTACGAGCAGTACTTC. This chain connects TRBV19 to TRBJ2-7; 7 bases are shared with TRBD1. Germline loops: CDR1 LNHDA, CDR2 SQIVND (reference sequence). Germline trimming cut 5 bases from V and 3 bases from J; bases unmatched to any gene: 10. CDR3 length: 15 amino acids. Based on the CDR3 plus reference TRBV19 and TRBJ2-7, the full variable domain is DGGITQSPKYLFRKEGQNVTLSCEQNLNHDAMYWYRQDPGQGLRLIYYSQIVNDFQKGDIAEGYSVSREKKESFPLTVTSAQKNPTAFYLCASSPRTGAFYEQYFGPGTRLTVT.

V usage is TRBV5-1 and J usage is TRBJ2-3, with 8 nucleotides matching TRBD1. Germline values: CDR1 SGHRS, CDR2 YFSETQ. The length of the CDR3 is 15 residues. With V trimmed by 1 base and J by 2 bases, 3 bases remained unmatched. DNA for the CDR3: TGCGCCAGCAGCTTGCACAGGGGGTCCACAGATACGCAGTATTTT. It codes for CASSLHRGSTDTQYF.

The J gene is TRBJ2-4, the V gene TRBV6-5, with 9 bases lining up with TRBD1. This CDR3 has 13 residues. V gave up 4 bases and J gave up 14 bases; unmatched junction bases: 9. The germline gives CDR1 MNHEY, CDR2 SVGAGI. CDR3: CASSSPGTGYEYF. The CDR3 region has the DNA TGTGCCAGCAGTTCTCCCGGGACAGGGTACGAGTACTTC.

The chain carries TRBV5-1 and TRBJ2-7, with 8 positions matching TRBD2. The germline V gene encodes CDR1 SGHRS and CDR2 YFSETQ. V was clipped by 0 bases and J by 4 bases; unmatched bases: 6. This CDR3 has 15 amino acids. CDR3 amino acids: CASSLAGGDRYEQYF. The CDR3 DNA follows: TGCGCCAGCAGCTTGGCCGGGGGGGATAGGTACGAGCAGTACTTC.

The V gene is TRBV7-2, the J gene TRBJ2-7; 12 nucleotides match TRBD2. Looked up from germline, CDR1 is SGHTA and CDR2 is FQGNSA. The CDR3 has 18 amino acids. Losses at the gene ends were 4 bases for V and 0 bases for J; bases not matched to a gene: 10. This CDR3 is CASSSRTSGMLSSYEQYF. As DNA, the CDR3 is TGTGCCAGCAGCTCGCGGACTAGCGGGATGTTGTCCTCCTACGAGCAGTACTTC.

The rearrangement links TRBV5-1 to TRBJ2-1; 11 bases align to TRBD1. The CDR3 is made up of 15 amino acids. V was pared by 4 bases and J by 5 bases, with 5 bases of the junction left unmatched. Germline loops: CDR1 SGHRS, CDR2 YFSETQ. This chain's CDR3 is CASSLGQGAHNEQFF. CDR3 nucleotides: TGCGCCAGCAGCCTTGGACAGGGGGCCCACAATGAGCAGTTCTTC. Full variable domain (missing parts from reference TRBV5-1 and TRBJ2-1): KAGVTQTPRYLIKTRGQQVTLSCSPISGHRSVSWYQQTPGQGLQFLFEYFSETQRNKGNFPGRFSGRQFSNSRSEMNVSTLELGDSALYLCASSLGQGAHNEQFFGPGTRLTVL.

The V and J genes are TRBV7-2 and TRBJ2-7; tentative D call: TRBD1 (6 bases). CDR3 size: 13 residues. Trimming took 8 bases from V and 4 from J, leaving 15 bases between them. Germline assignment: CDR1 SGHTA and CDR2 FQGNSA. CDR3 sequence: CASASQGYYEQYF. CDR3 coding DNA: TGTGCCAGCGCTTCCCAGGGGTATTACGAGCAGTACTTC.

This chain joins TRBV5-1 and TRBJ2-1, with D unclear. Germline V gene lookup returns CDR1 SGHRS and CDR2 YFSETQ. Trimming shortened V by 0 bases and J by 2 bases, and 9 bases separated the two germline ends. The CDR3 contains 15 residues. CDR3 protein: CASSLALDPYNEQFF. DNA of the CDR3: TGCGCCAGCAGCTTGGCGCTAGACCCCTACAATGAGCAGTTCTTC.

The V and J genes are TRBV6-5 and TRBJ2-3; D unresolved. The CDR3 loop spans 14 amino acids. Germline V gene lookup returns CDR1 MNHEY and CDR2 SVGAGI. V shed 6 bases and J shed 9 bases, with 19 bases lying between them. The DNA of the CDR3 is TGTGCCAGCAGCGCCGGCCCTCTCGTGTGGACGCAGTATTTT. Protein: CASSAGPLVWTQYF.

The chain combines TRBV9 with TRBJ2-3; 14 nucleotides align to TRBD2. V gave up 3 bases and J gave up 6 bases; unmatched junction bases: 9. Germline CDR1 reads SGDLS; CDR2 reads YYNGEE. There are 17 residues in the CDR3. The CDR3 DNA sequence: TGTGCCAGCAGCGACGGACTAGCGGGGGGTTCATCCGATACGCAGTATTTT. Translation: CASSDGLAGGSSDTQYF.

The chain joins TRBV7-8 to TRBJ1-2; D gene uncertain. The CDR3 is 13 amino acids. Trimming removed 5 bases at V and 2 bases at J, with 9 bases between. CDR1 SGHVS and CDR2 FQNEAQ come from the germline V gene. CDR3 nucleotide sequence: TGTGCCAGCAGCCTCCGGAACAACTATGGCTACACCTTC. Residues: CASSLRNNYGYTF.

In its sample, this clonotype was seen a few times. The genes are TRBV25-1 and TRBJ1-2; no clear D. The CDR3 runs to 14 residues. Germline V gene sequence: CDR1 MGHDK, CDR2 SYGVNS. The V end was cut by 5 bases, the J end by 3 bases, with 13 bases between. As DNA, the CDR3 is TGTGCCAGCAGTCAGAGTCCTCGGGACTATGGCTACACCTTC. Protein product: CASSQSPRDYGYTF.

The chain joins TRBV15 to TRBJ1-2; 11 nucleotides line up with TRBD1. Germline V gene sequence: CDR1 LNHNV, CDR2 YYDKDF (reference sequence). CDR3 length equals 13 residues. The V gene end was trimmed by 5 bases and the J gene end by 13 bases; junction bases not matched to a gene: 9. DNA of the CDR3: TGTGCCACCAGCTACCGGGACAGGGGGGGATGCACCTTC. Translated: CATSYRDRGGCTF.

This chain joins TRBV19 and TRBJ1-2, with TRBD1 as a possible D gene (5 bases). CDR1 is LNHDA, CDR2 SQIVND, per germline (reference sequence). The CDR3 contains 15 residues. The V end was cut by 3 bases, the J end by 7 bases, with 18 bases between. The DNA for the CDR3 is TGTGCCAGTAGTATTTTTCCCTTCCAGGGTGGTGGCTACACCTTC. Residues: CASSIFPFQGGGYTF.

This chain joins TRBV11-2 and TRBJ2-5; the match to TRBD1 covers 7 bases. CDR3 length equals 16 residues. Germline values: CDR1 SGHAT, CDR2 FQNNGV. Trimming cost V 1 base and J 0 bases; bases outside gene matches: 5. CDR3 sequence (DNA): TGTGCCAGCAGCTTAGTAGGGGGCAAGTACCAAGAGACCCAGTACTTC. Its translation: CASSLVGGKYQETQYF.

This chain joins TRBV11-3 and TRBJ2-7; D remains ambiguous. V lost 5 bases and J lost 6, with 14 bases in between. The germline gives CDR1 SGHNT, CDR2 YENEEA. The CDR3 consists of 13 residues. CDR3 nucleotide sequence: TGTGCCAGCAGCCTTTCTGTTTTGGGCGAGCAGTACTTC. Protein: CASSLSVLGEQYF.